Presented here are 32 T cell receptor beta chains from one specimen sequenced in a study of blood T cell repertoires in COVID-19. Sequencing was performed with immunoSEQ multiplex PCR; in TCRdb, only in-frame clones are kept and a portion is missing. The data hold approximately 50,000 clones, with roughly four fifths observed a single time. The source material was peripheral blood. The receptors shown here come from an elderly woman with COVID-19, enrolled during active disease.

The gene calls are TRBV9 and TRBJ2-1, with D possibly TRBD2 on 5 matching bases. V was clipped by 3 bases and J by 5 bases, with 15 bases between them. The CDR3 runs to 15 residues. Germline V gene lookup returns CDR1 SGDLS and CDR2 YYNGEE. The CDR3 region has the DNA TGTGCCAGCAGCGACCCTAGGCGGCGGGACAATGAGCAGTTCTTC. As protein: CASSDPRRRDNEQFF.

The CDR3 DNA is TGTGCCAGCAGTTTCCGTAGCGGAGGGGAATACGAGCAGTACTTC. Translated, it gives CASSFRSGGEYEQYF. The V gene is TRBV27, the J gene TRBJ2-7; tentatively, D is TRBD2 (6 bases). The CDR3 runs 15 residues. Trimming took 3 bases from V and 4 from J, leaving 16 bases between them. Germline loops: CDR1 MNHEY, CDR2 SMNVEV (reference sequence).

The chain carries TRBV11-2 and TRBJ1-1; D might be TRBD1 (6 bases). Looked up from germline, CDR1 is SGHAT and CDR2 is FQNNGV. V was clipped by 3 bases and J by 5 bases, with 19 bases between them. The CDR3 is made up of 16 amino acids. The CDR3 protein is CASSFLQGTRRTEAFF. The CDR3 DNA reads TGTGCCAGCAGCTTCTTGCAGGGGACACGAAGGACTGAAGCTTTCTTT.

The chain joins TRBV19 to TRBJ1-4; D is ambiguous. From germline, CDR1 is LNHDA and CDR2 SQIVND (reference sequence). The ends were cut back, 9 bases at V and 6 bases at J, with 11 bases in the middle. The CDR3 runs 12 residues. CDR3 loop: CASPERDEKLFF. CDR3 coding DNA: TGTGCCAGCCCCGAGCGGGATGAAAAACTGTTTTTT.

V is TRBV19 and J is TRBJ1-5; 9 nucleotides line up with TRBD1. Germline CDR1 LNHDA, CDR2 SQIVND (reference sequence). The CDR3 has 15 amino acids. V gave up 5 bases and J gave up 7 bases; unmatched junction bases: 9. CDR3 residues: CASSDSTGGHQPQHF. The CDR3 nucleotides are TGTGCCAGTAGTGACTCGACAGGGGGACACCAGCCCCAGCATTTT.

The chain has TRBV7-8 and TRBJ1-2; no firm D call. Deletions cut 1 base from V and 6 bases from J, with 6 bases between. Germline CDR1 SGHVS, CDR2 FQNEAQ. The CDR3 has 12 amino acids. The CDR3 bases are TGTGCCAGCAGCTTAGGGAGGAATGGCTACACCTTC. Translated: CASSLGRNGYTF.

The J gene is TRBJ2-7, the V gene TRBV5-1, with 7 bases lining up with TRBD1. Germline CDR1 SGHRS, CDR2 YFSETQ. CDR3 length: 15 residues. The V and J ends lost 4 bases and 1 base, in that order; junction bases with no gene match: 8. CDR3 in amino acids: CASSVTTGVSYEQYF. The CDR3 bases are TGCGCCAGCAGCGTGACTACAGGGGTATCCTACGAGCAGTACTTC.

The genes are TRBV18 and TRBJ2-7, with TRBD1 identical over 10 bases. Losses at the gene ends were 5 bases for V and 5 bases for J; bases not matched to a gene: 9. Germline V lookup: CDR1 KGHSH, CDR2 LQKENI. The CDR3 spans 15 residues. The CDR3, as DNA: TGTGCCAGCTCATACGCCGGGACAGGGGCCCACGAGCAGTACTTC. As protein: CASSYAGTGAHEQYF.

The sample holds a few counts of this clone. This chain joins TRBV24-1 and TRBJ2-2; perhaps TRBD1 as D (6 bases). The V and J ends lost 8 bases and 2 bases respectively, with 11 bases between them. The CDR3 is made up of 14 amino acids. Looked up from germline, CDR1 is KGHDR and CDR2 is SFDVKD. CDR3: CATKDRRNTGELFF. Here the CDR3 DNA reads TGTGCCACCAAAGACAGGAGAAACACCGGGGAGCTGTTTTTT.

The chain carries TRBV9 and TRBJ2-5, with D unresolved. This CDR3 contains 13 residues. The ends were cut back, 4 bases at V and 4 bases at J, with 11 bases in the middle. Germline CDR1 reads SGDLS; CDR2 reads YYNGEE. CDR3 in amino acids: CASSPSFGETQYF. CDR3 in DNA: TGTGCCAGCAGCCCCAGTTTTGGAGAGACCCAGTACTTC.

This CDR3 reads CASSSTGLAAYEQYF. The CDR3 DNA sequence: TGTGCCAGCAGCTCCACCGGACTAGCGGCCTACGAGCAGTACTTC. V usage is TRBV13 and J usage is TRBJ2-7, with 10 nucleotides matching TRBD2. CDR3 length: 15 residues. Germline V CDR1 and CDR2: PRHDT, FYEKMQ (reference sequence). J gave up 2 bases and V 4 bases, and 5 bases lay outside the gene matches.

The chain recombines TRBV28 with TRBJ2-5; 7 bases align to TRBD2. Germline V lookup: CDR1 MDHEN, CDR2 SYDVKM. The CDR3 spans 16 residues. Trimming removed 5 bases from V and 5 bases from J; junction bases left unmatched: 14. The CDR3 here is CASSRLPGRVMETQYF. The CDR3 nucleotides read TGTGCCAGCAGTAGACTCCCGGGGAGGGTGATGGAGACCCAGTACTTC.

This clone has just a few counts. This chain joins TRBV28 and TRBJ1-5; 8 bases are a match to TRBD1. The CDR3 totals 13 residues. The germline V gene has CDR1 MDHEN and CDR2 SYDVKM. Trimming removed 4 bases from V and 6 bases from J; junction bases left unmatched: 2. The CDR3 coding sequence is TGTGCCAGCAGTTACACAGGGGGTCAGCCCCAGCATTTT. It is translated as CASSYTGGQPQHF.

The chain links TRBV6-5 to TRBJ2-7, with TRBD2 matching 10 bases. Germline assignment: CDR1 MNHEY and CDR2 SVGAGI. Losses at the gene ends were 6 bases for V and 7 bases for J; bases not matched to a gene: 12. The CDR3 has 15 amino acids. In DNA, the CDR3 is TGTGCCAGCAGCCAAATGGCTAGCGGGAGTGGGGAGCAGTACTTC. It translates to CASSQMASGSGEQYF.

This clone was picked up one time. V gene TRBV25-1 combines with J gene TRBJ2-4; 12 positions match TRBD1. The trim removed 0 bases at V and 7 bases at J, leaving 4 bases unmatched. The CDR3 covers 16 residues. In germline, CDR1 is MGHDK, CDR2 SYGVNS. CDR3 region: CASSEYLGQGANIQYF. The CDR3, as DNA: TGTGCCAGCAGTGAATATTTGGGACAGGGGGCGAACATTCAGTACTTC.

V and J are TRBV7-3 and TRBJ2-2; the match to TRBD1 covers 9 bases. Trimming at V came to 1 base and at J to 6 bases, leaving 3 bases not matched to a gene. Germline CDR1 is SGHTA and CDR2 is FQGTGA. This CDR3 is 15 amino acids long. The DNA for the CDR3 is TGTGCCAGCAGCTTAAACAGGGGGCTGTCCGGGGAGCTGTTTTTT. It encodes CASSLNRGLSGELFF. Combining the CDR3 with reference TRBV7-3 and TRBJ2-2 gives the whole variable domain GAGVSQTPSNKVTEKGKYVELRCDPISGHTALYWYRQSLGQGPEFLIYFQGTGAADDSGLPNDRFFAVRPEGSVSTLKIQRTERGDSAVYLCASSLNRGLSGELFFGEGSRLTVL.

The V and J genes are TRBV3-1 (or the pseudogene TRBV3-2) and TRBJ1-6; D remains ambiguous. The CDR3 extends over 16 amino acids. Trimming took 1 base from V and 2 from J, leaving 9 bases between them. The germline V gene encodes CDR1 LGHDT and CDR2 YNNKEL (reference sequence). The CDR3 sequence is CASSQAGGPYNSPLHF. The CDR3 bases are TGTGCCAGCAGCCAAGCGGGAGGTCCCTATAATTCACCCCTCCACTTT.

This chain uses TRBV19 with TRBJ2-1; D not certain. Trimming shortened V by 7 bases and J by 1 base, and 8 bases separated the two germline ends. The germline CDR1 and CDR2 sequences are LNHDA and SQIVND (reference sequence). CDR3 length: 13 residues. For the CDR3, the DNA is TGTGCCAGTAATTCGGGTTCCTACAATGAGCAGTTCTTC. It codes for CASNSGSYNEQFF.

V gene TRBV28 combines with J gene TRBJ2-3, with 10 bases lining up with TRBD2. After removal of 6 bases from V and 0 bases from J, the junction contained 0 bases not matched to a gene. Per germline, CDR1 MDHEN and CDR2 SYDVKM. CDR3 size: 14 residues. This CDR3 is CASRLAGSTDTQYF. The DNA of the CDR3 is TGTGCCAGCAGACTAGCGGGGAGCACAGATACGCAGTATTTT.

This sequence joins TRBV2 and TRBJ2-3; 9 positions match TRBD1. V was clipped by 6 bases and J by 5 bases; unmatched bases: 0. The length of the CDR3 is 12 residues. Germline V CDR1 and CDR2: SNHLY, FYNNEI. Written as DNA, the CDR3 is TGTGCCAGCAGGGACAGGGGAGATACGCAGTATTTT. Its protein product is CASRDRGDTQYF. Full variable domain (outside the CDR3, taken from reference TRBV2 and TRBJ2-3): EPEVTQTPSHQVTQMGQEVILRCVPISNHLYFYWYRQILGQKVEFLVSFYNNEISEKSEIFDDQFSVERPDGSNFTLKIRSTKLEDSAMYFCASRDRGDTQYFGPGTRLTVL.

The CDR3 DNA follows: TGTGCCAGCAGCCAAGCAGTACAGAACTCCTACGAGCAGTACTTC. Translated: CASSQAVQNSYEQYF. The chain recombines TRBV4-2 with TRBJ2-7; D unclear. Germline values: CDR1 LGHNA, CDR2 YNFKEQ. Trimming removed 1 base at V and 0 bases at J, with 10 bases between. This CDR3 is 15 amino acids long.

This sequence joins TRBV14 and TRBJ2-1, with D maybe TRBD2 (5 bases). The V and J ends lost 1 base and 7 bases respectively, with 14 bases between them. The germline CDR1 and CDR2 sequences are SGHDN and FVKESK. The CDR3 totals 15 residues. DNA for the CDR3: TGTGCCAGCAGCCAAGGTTTAGCGCAATGGAATGAGCAGTTCTTC. Translating gives CASSQGLAQWNEQFF.

This chain joins TRBV7-9 and TRBJ2-1; 9 nucleotides line up with TRBD2. The CDR3 spans 16 residues. J was trimmed by 7 bases and V by 3 bases; bases with no gene match: 10. Germline CDR1 is SEHNR and CDR2 is FQNEAQ (reference sequence). CDR3 protein: CASSFVVAGERNEQFF. CDR3 nucleotide sequence: TGTGCCAGCAGCTTCGTGGTAGCGGGAGAGAGAAATGAGCAGTTCTTC.

V gene TRBV6-2 or TRBV6-3 combines with J gene TRBJ2-5, with D perhaps TRBD2 (7 bases). This CDR3 has 14 residues. Germline values: CDR1 MNHEY, CDR2 SVGEGT. Deletions cut 4 bases from V and 5 bases from J, with 14 bases between. The CDR3 here is CASSWGGATETQYF. Here the CDR3 DNA reads TGTGCCAGCAGTTGGGGGGGGGCGACGGAGACCCAGTACTTC.

The table lists this clone with a few counts. This chain uses TRBV7-9 with TRBJ2-7, with a weak D call TRBD1 (6 bases). CDR1 is SEHNR, CDR2 FQNEAQ, per germline (reference sequence). The V end lost 5 bases, the J end lost 2 bases, and 13 bases lay between the germline ends. The CDR3 spans 14 residues. In DNA form, the CDR3 reads TGTGCCAGCAGCCAGGACAGCGAAGCCTACGAGCAGTACTTC. It yields the protein CASSQDSEAYEQYF.

The genes are TRBV5-4 and TRBJ2-7; TRBD2 agrees at 8 bases. In germline, CDR1 is SGHNT, CDR2 YYREEE (reference sequence). The ends lost 2 bases at V and 5 bases at J; junction bases unmatched: 6. The CDR3 sequence is 14 residues long. CDR3 amino acids: CASSLVGRVDEQYF. The CDR3, as DNA: TGTGCCAGCAGCTTAGTCGGGAGGGTTGACGAGCAGTACTTC.

The chain uses TRBV19 and TRBJ1-5; D may be TRBD1 (5 bases). Germline assignment: CDR1 LNHDA and CDR2 SQIVND (reference sequence). V shed 7 bases and J shed 7 bases, with 20 bases lying between them. The CDR3 is 15 amino acids. CDR3 region: CASISGAGNGQPQHF. The DNA for the CDR3 is TGTGCCAGTATATCAGGCGCAGGGAACGGGCAGCCCCAGCATTTT.

The DNA of the CDR3 is TGTGCCAGCGGGGGACAGGGGATGGGTTCACCCCTCCACTTT. Translated, it gives CASGGQGMGSPLHF. This chain uses TRBV2 with TRBJ1-6; 10 bases fit TRBD1. The CDR3 is 14 amino acids. Germline V gene sequence: CDR1 SNHLY, CDR2 FYNNEI. The trim removed 8 bases at V and 9 bases at J, leaving 7 bases unmatched.

The chain is built from TRBV11-2 and TRBJ2-2; 8 positions match TRBD1. The CDR3 contains 16 residues. Germline V gene data show CDR1 as SGHAT and CDR2 as FQNNGV. V shed 5 bases, J shed 1 base, and the junction held 6 bases outside the gene matches. The CDR3 bases are TGTGCCAGCAGCCCACCCGGGACAGGGAACACCGGGGAGCTGTTTTTT. It yields the protein CASSPPGTGNTGELFF.

The gene calls are TRBV15 and TRBJ2-7; 9 bases are shared with TRBD1. The junction had 12 bases not matched to a gene; V was cut back by 8 bases and J by 4 bases. The CDR3 sequence is 15 residues long. Germline CDR1 LNHNV, CDR2 YYDKDF (reference sequence). CDR3 region: CATSYPGQGLYEQYF. CDR3 in DNA: TGTGCCACCTCATATCCGGGACAGGGCCTTTACGAGCAGTACTTC.

This chain links TRBV27 with TRBJ2-2; 7 bases line up with TRBD2. There are 15 residues in the CDR3. The V and J ends lost 4 bases and 6 bases, in that order; junction bases with no gene match: 8. Germline loops: CDR1 MNHEY, CDR2 SMNVEV (reference sequence). The CDR3 region is CASSYIRAGAGELFF. CDR3 in DNA: TGTGCCAGCAGTTACATCAGGGCGGGAGCCGGGGAGCTGTTTTTT.

This chain links TRBV5-6 with TRBJ1-2; TRBD1 matches 11 bases. Per germline, CDR1 SGHDT and CDR2 YYEEEE. J was trimmed by 5 bases and V by 4 bases; bases with no gene match: 7. CDR3 length equals 15 residues. The CDR3 nucleotides are TGTGCCAGCAGCCCAGGGACAGGGGGTTTTTATGGCTACACCTTC. It encodes CASSPGTGGFYGYTF.